The 10 T cell receptor beta chains in this list originate from one sample, sequenced in a study of OX40 agonist ivuxolimab in advanced cancers. TCRdb's copy holds only in-frame clones and misses some; the assay was immunoSEQ multiplex PCR. The repertoire holds 65,000 to 95,000 clones, with over 75% as singletons. Sample: CD4+ or CD8+ T cells sorted from blood, taken in a trial of the OX40 agonist ivuxolimab. These receptors were obtained from an adult with an advanced solid tumor such as melanoma, head and neck, liver or kidney cancer.

The chain joins TRBV6-5 to TRBJ1-2, with 9 bases matching TRBD1. Germline CDR1 MNHEY, CDR2 SVGAGI. With 4 bases clipped from V and 8 bases from J, the junction kept 8 bases outside the gene matches. The CDR3 is 14 amino acids. The DNA of the CDR3 is TGTGCCAGCAGTTTCTTACAGGGGGCGTGGGGCTACACCTTC. Translated, it gives CASSFLQGAWGYTF.

V is TRBV19 and J is TRBJ2-7; the D is unclear. The germline CDR1 and CDR2 sequences are LNHDA and SQIVND (reference sequence). CDR3 length: 12 residues. The V gene lost 3 bases and the J gene lost 5 bases, with 8 bases spanning the gap. The CDR3 coding sequence is TGTGCCAGTAGTATGGGGTCCAACGAGCAGTACTTC. Its translation is CASSMGSNEQYF.

This rearrangement joins TRBV5-1 to TRBJ2-5; D uncertain. With the DNA end fitting TRBJ2-7 better, the J assignment may be wrong. This CDR3 region has 13 residues. Looked up from germline, CDR1 is SGHRS and CDR2 is YFSETQ. The CDR3 nucleotides read TGCGCCACCAAAACTGGGGTTTCTGACGAGCAGTACTTC. It encodes CATKTGVSDEQYF.

This rearrangement joins TRBV6-6 to TRBJ2-7; tentative D call: TRBD2 (6 bases). The length of the CDR3 is 14 residues. Trimming took off 2 bases at V and 3 bases at J, with 11 bases between the two ends. From germline, CDR1 is MNHNY and CDR2 SVGAGI (reference sequence). CDR3 residues: CASSYGQGGYEQYF. CDR3 nucleotides: TGTGCCAGCAGTTACGGGCAGGGAGGCTACGAGCAGTACTTC.

The chain uses TRBV28 and TRBJ1-4, with TRBD1 identical over 11 bases. J was trimmed by 0 bases and V by 0 bases; bases with no gene match: 9. The CDR3 length is 20 residues. Germline V lookup: CDR1 MDHEN, CDR2 SYDVKM. The CDR3 reads CASSLWVPGQGGATNEKLFF. The DNA of the CDR3 is TGTGCCAGCAGTTTATGGGTCCCGGGACAGGGGGGGGCAACTAATGAAAAACTGTTTTTT.

The J gene is TRBJ2-1, the V gene TRBV4-1; D gene ambiguous. The CDR3 covers 13 residues. CDR1 is MGHRA, CDR2 YSYEKL, per germline. With 4 bases removed from V and 10 bases from J, the gap between germline ends came to 14 bases. CDR3 bases: TGCGCCAGCAGCCCTAACTCGGCCGACGAGCAGTTCTTC. Protein sequence: CASSPNSADEQFF.

The chain carries TRBV9 and TRBJ2-5; 7 bases align to TRBD1. This CDR3 has 11 residues. V was pared by 8 bases and J by 5 bases, with 3 bases of the junction left unmatched. Germline CDR1 and CDR2: SGDLS and YYNGEE. CDR3 sequence reads: CASLQGETQYF. The CDR3 bases are TGTGCCAGTTTACAGGGGGAGACCCAGTACTTC.

This chain connects TRBV11-2 to TRBJ1-1, with D possibly TRBD1 on 5 matching bases. V shed 6 bases and J shed 1 base, with 12 bases lying between them. Germline CDR1 reads SGHAT; CDR2 reads FQNNGV. The CDR3 length is 14 residues. CDR3 amino acids: CASSTGPANTEAFF. In DNA form, the CDR3 reads TGTGCCAGCAGTACAGGACCCGCGAACACTGAAGCTTTCTTT.

The rearrangement joins TRBV28 to TRBJ2-7; D possibly uses TRBD1 or TRBD2 (7 bases each). The CDR3 is 16 amino acids. CDR1 MDHEN and CDR2 SYDVKM come from the germline V gene. Trimming cost V 5 bases and J 1 base, with 18 bases left between them. CDR3 residues: CASSRYRGGKSYEQYF. Written as DNA, the CDR3 is TGTGCCAGCAGTAGGTACAGGGGAGGGAAGTCCTACGAGCAGTACTTC.

This clone was observed a single time. This chain connects TRBV11-1 to TRBJ1-2; possible D gene TRBD1, 6 bases. CDR3 length: 13 residues. V lost 5 bases, J lost 6 bases, and 13 bases lay in between. Germline V gives CDR1 SGHAT, CDR2 FQDESV (reference sequence). CDR3 DNA sequence: TGTGCCAGCAGCGTTGCAGGGGTAGATGGCTACACCTTC. It codes for CASSVAGVDGYTF.